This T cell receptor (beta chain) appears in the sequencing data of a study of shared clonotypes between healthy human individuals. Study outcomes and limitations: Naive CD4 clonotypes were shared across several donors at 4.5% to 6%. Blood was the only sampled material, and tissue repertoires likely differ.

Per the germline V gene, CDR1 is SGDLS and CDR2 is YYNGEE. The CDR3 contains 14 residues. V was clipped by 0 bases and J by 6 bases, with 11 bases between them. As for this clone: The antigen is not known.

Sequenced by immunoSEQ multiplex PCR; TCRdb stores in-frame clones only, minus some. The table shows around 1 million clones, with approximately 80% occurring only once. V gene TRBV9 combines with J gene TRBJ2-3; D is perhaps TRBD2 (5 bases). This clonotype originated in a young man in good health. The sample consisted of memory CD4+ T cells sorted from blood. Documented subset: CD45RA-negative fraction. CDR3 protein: CASSVGRLTDTQYF. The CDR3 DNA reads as TGTGCCAGCAGCGTAGGACGACTAACGGATACGCAGTATTTT.